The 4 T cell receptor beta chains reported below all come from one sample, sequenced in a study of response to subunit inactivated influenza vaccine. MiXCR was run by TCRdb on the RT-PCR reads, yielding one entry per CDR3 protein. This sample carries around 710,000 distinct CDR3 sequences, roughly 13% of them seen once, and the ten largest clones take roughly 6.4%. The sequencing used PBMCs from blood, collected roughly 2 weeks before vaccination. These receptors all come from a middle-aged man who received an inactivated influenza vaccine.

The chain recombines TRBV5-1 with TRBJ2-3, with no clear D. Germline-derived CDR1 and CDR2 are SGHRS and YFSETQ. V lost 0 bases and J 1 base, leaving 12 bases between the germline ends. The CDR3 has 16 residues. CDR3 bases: TGCGCCAGCAGCTTGGCCCCGGGTAGGGGCACAGATACGCAGTATTTT. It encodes CASSLAPGRGTDTQYF.

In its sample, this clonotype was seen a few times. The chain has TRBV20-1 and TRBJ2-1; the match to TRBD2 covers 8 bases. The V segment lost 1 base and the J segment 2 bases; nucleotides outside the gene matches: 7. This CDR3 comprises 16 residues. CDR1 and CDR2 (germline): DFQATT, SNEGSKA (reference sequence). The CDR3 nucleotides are TGCAGTGCTAGAGTATCGGGAGGGAGCACCTACAATGAGCAGTTCTTC. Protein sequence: CSARVSGGSTYNEQFF.

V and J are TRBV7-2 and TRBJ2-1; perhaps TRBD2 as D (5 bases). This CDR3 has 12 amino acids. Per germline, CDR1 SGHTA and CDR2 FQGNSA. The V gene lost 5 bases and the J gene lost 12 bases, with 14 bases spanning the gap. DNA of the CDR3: TGTGCCAGCAGCCCGAGGGCTTTAGGGCAGTTCTTC. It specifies CASSPRALGQFF.

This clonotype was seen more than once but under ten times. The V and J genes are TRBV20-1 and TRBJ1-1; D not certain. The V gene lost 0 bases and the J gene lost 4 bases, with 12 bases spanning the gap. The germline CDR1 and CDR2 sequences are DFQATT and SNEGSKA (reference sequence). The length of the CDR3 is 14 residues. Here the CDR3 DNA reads TGCAGTGCTAGAGAGGGATCTCTGGCCACTGAAGCTTTCTTT. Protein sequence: CSAREGSLATEAFF.